These 32 T cell receptor beta chains share one sample of origin, sequenced in a study of blood T cells in healthy people across ages. Together with a sample-barcoded 5' primer, a J-beta primer mix was included in a second PCR lasting roughly 6 to 12 cycles. TCRdb analysed the 5' RACE reads with MiXCR anew, one entry per CDR3 protein. The table has about 780,000 distinct CDR3 sequences, 46% seen once. Source material: blood. Receptors were obtained from a man older than 75 in good health.

The sample holds a few counts of this clonotype. The chain combines TRBV10-3 with TRBJ2-1, with 9 bases identical to TRBD2. Germline trimming cut 8 bases from V and 10 bases from J; bases unmatched to any gene: 12. Germline V gene sequence: CDR1 ENHRY, CDR2 SYGVKD. The CDR3 covers 14 residues. CDR3 sequence: CAIAHPSGTGEQFF. DNA for the CDR3: TGTGCCATCGCCCACCCTAGCGGGACCGGGGAGCAGTTCTTC.

The chain couples TRBV7-2 to TRBJ2-5; D may correspond to TRBD1 or TRBD2 (6 bases each). Trimming stripped 6 bases from V and 2 bases from J, with 16 bases between. This CDR3 has 15 residues. CDR1 is SGHTA, CDR2 FQGNSA, per germline. The CDR3 protein is CASRELGGFQETQYF. The CDR3 DNA follows: TGTGCCAGCAGGGAATTAGGGGGGTTTCAAGAGACCCAGTACTTC.

The table lists this clonotype with a few counts. The rearrangement uses TRBV20-1 and TRBJ2-4, with TRBD1 matching over 7 bases. The J call may be in error: the DNA end matches TRBJ2-7 better. CDR3 length: 15 residues. Looked up from germline, CDR1 is DFQATT and CDR2 is SNEGSKA (reference sequence). CDR3 in DNA: TGCAGTGCTAGAGTCCCCCGAGACAGGGCCTACGAGCAGTACTTC. Amino acid sequence: CSARVPRDRAYEQYF.

This clonotype has just one count. Compared with germline, one end of the junction differs, possibly owing to a read error. The chain employs TRBV20-1 and TRBJ2-7; 11 bases align to TRBD1. CDR1 DFQATT and CDR2 SNEGSKA come from the germline V gene (reference sequence). CDR3 size: 17 residues. DNA for the CDR3: TGCAGTACTAGAGCTCCAGGACAGGGGGCTCGTTCCTACGAGCAGTACTTC. Translation gives CSTRAPGQGARSYEQYF.

This clonotype was seen a handful of times. The chain links TRBV4-2 to TRBJ2-3, with a possible D match to TRBD2 (5 bases). This CDR3 comprises 17 residues. Germline V gene data show CDR1 as LGHNA and CDR2 as YNFKEQ. Trimming pared 4 bases from V and 1 base from J, leaving 18 bases between. DNA for the CDR3: TGTGCCAGCAGCCCTAACCTCGGGGAGAGTGGCACAGATACGCAGTATTTT. Translated: CASSPNLGESGTDTQYF.

J is TRBJ2-7 and V is TRBV20-1; no firm D call. Trimming took off 2 bases at V and 0 bases at J, with 11 bases between the two ends. Germline values: CDR1 DFQATT, CDR2 SNEGSKA (reference sequence). This CDR3 region has 14 residues. CDR3 DNA: TGCAGTGCTAGATTAGACCGAAACTCCTACGAGCAGTACTTC. Protein: CSARLDRNSYEQYF.

This clonotype was seen more than once but under ten times. The chain recombines TRBV5-1 with TRBJ1-2, with D maybe TRBD1 (5 bases). V lost 4 bases and J lost 6, with 13 bases in between. Germline values: CDR1 SGHRS, CDR2 YFSETQ. The CDR3 is 13 amino acids. CDR3 sequence reads: CASSRGTADGYTF. The CDR3 DNA sequence: TGCGCCAGCAGCCGTGGGACCGCAGATGGCTACACCTTC.

About this clonotype: This could be a read error, since a much larger clone is one nucleotide away. The chain has TRBV6-2 or TRBV6-3 and TRBJ2-7; 11 bases match TRBD1. Losses at the gene ends were 7 bases for V and 2 bases for J; bases not matched to a gene: 7. The germline V gene encodes CDR1 MNHEY and CDR2 SVGEGT. The CDR3 loop spans 15 amino acids. The DNA for the CDR3 is TGTGCCAGCAATTCACCGGGACAGGGGGCCTACGAGCAGTACTTC. It encodes CASNSPGQGAYEQYF.

The chain is built from TRBV20-1 and TRBJ2-7; 9 bases are a match to TRBD2. The DNA end is more similar to TRBJ2-5, so the J call may be wrong. This CDR3 has 14 residues. Looked up from germline, CDR1 is DFQATT and CDR2 is SNEGSKA (reference sequence). The CDR3 nucleotides are TGCAGTGCTAGAGTTAGCGGGGGACGGGAGACCCAGTACTTC. Translated: CSARVSGGRETQYF.

This clonotype was counted only a few times. This chain connects TRBV9 to TRBJ2-7, with 9 bases matching TRBD2. There are 15 residues in the CDR3. V gave up 0 bases and J gave up 2 bases; unmatched junction bases: 3. Germline CDR1 SGDLS, CDR2 YYNGEE. The CDR3 spells CASSVGTSETYEQYF. CDR3 nucleotide sequence: TGTGCCAGCAGCGTAGGGACTAGCGAAACCTACGAGCAGTACTTC.

The chain carries TRBV4-1 and TRBJ2-3; 12 bases are a match to TRBD2. Germline V gene lookup returns CDR1 MGHRA and CDR2 YSYEKL. The CDR3 consists of 17 residues. V trimming: 0 bases; J trimming: 7 bases; junction bases outside the gene matches: 8. CDR3 sequence (DNA): TGCGCCAGCAGCCAAGATTTGGCTAGCGGGGGGGTATATACGCAGTATTTT. This codes for CASSQDLASGGVYTQYF.

The V gene is TRBV7-2, the J gene TRBJ2-7; the match to TRBD2 covers 8 bases. The germline V gene encodes CDR1 SGHTA and CDR2 FQGNSA. The trim removed 2 bases at V and 5 bases at J, leaving 11 bases unmatched. There are 16 residues in the CDR3. CDR3 in amino acids: CASSLTGRGVRNEQYF. CDR3 DNA: TGTGCCAGCAGCTTAACCGGGCGGGGGGTGAGAAACGAGCAGTACTTC.

This clonotype has a handful of counts. This rearrangement joins TRBV6-6 to TRBJ2-3; 9 nucleotides align to TRBD1. V dropped 2 bases and J dropped 6; count of bases not matched to a gene: 9. The CDR3 totals 16 residues. The V gene's germline CDR1 is MNHNY and CDR2 SVGAGI (reference sequence). CDR3 protein: CASSYTSGQGPDTQYF. As DNA, the CDR3 is TGTGCCAGCAGTTACACATCGGGACAGGGCCCGGATACGCAGTATTTT.

The chain couples TRBV29-1 to TRBJ1-1, with 7 bases matching TRBD1. V shed 3 bases and J 7 bases; nucleotides not matched to a gene: 8. CDR1 SQVTM and CDR2 ANQGSEA come from the germline V gene. The CDR3 extends over 13 amino acids. CDR3 residues: CSVDGRDSREAFF. The CDR3 DNA reads TGCAGCGTTGATGGACGGGACAGCCGTGAAGCTTTCTTT. Full variable domain (remainder filled in from reference TRBV29-1 and TRBJ1-1): SAVISQKPSRDICQRGTSLTIQCQVDSQVTMMFWYRQQPGQSLTLIATANQGSEATYESGFVIDKFPISRPNLTFSTLTVSNMSPEDSSIYLCSVDGRDSREAFFGQGTRLTVV.

On this clonotype itself: It may be a read error: a sequence one base away is much more abundant. The J gene is TRBJ1-1, the V gene TRBV12-3 or TRBV12-4, with D uncertain. This CDR3 comprises 14 residues. As DNA, the CDR3 is TGTGCCTGCAGTCCCGGTTCCTTGAACACTGAAGCTTTCTTT. Protein product: CACSPGSLNTEAFF.

The chain links TRBV6-6 to TRBJ2-5; perhaps D is TRBD1 or TRBD2 (5 bases each). V lost 2 bases and J lost 5, with 6 bases in between. Germline V gene data show CDR1 as MNHNY and CDR2 as SVGAGI (reference sequence). CDR3 length equals 12 residues. The DNA of the CDR3 is TGTGCCAGCAGTTACGGGGACGAGACCCAGTACTTC. Translating it yields CASSYGDETQYF.

The chain employs TRBV4-2 and TRBJ1-2; D possibly corresponds to TRBD1 (5 bases). The CDR3 consists of 16 residues. Germline V gene data show CDR1 as LGHNA and CDR2 as YNFKEQ. V was shortened by 0 bases and J by 0 bases, with 11 bases between the two germline ends. The CDR3 loop is CASSQDLGTPNYGYTF. CDR3 nucleotides: TGTGCCAGCAGCCAAGATCTCGGGACGCCTAACTATGGCTACACCTTC.

CDR3 protein: CSGGRLNEQFF. The DNA for the CDR3 is TGCAGCGGGGGCAGATTGAATGAGCAGTTCTTC. The chain carries TRBV29-1 and TRBJ2-1; possibly TRBD1 for D (5 bases). Germline V gives CDR1 SQVTM, CDR2 ANQGSEA. The CDR3 has 11 residues. V shed 7 bases and J shed 7 bases, with 11 bases lying between them.

This chain connects TRBV14 to TRBJ2-6; 7 bases are shared with TRBD1. Germline trimming cut 5 bases from V and 0 bases from J; bases unmatched to any gene: 13. The CDR3 runs to 19 residues. The germline CDR1 and CDR2 sequences are SGHDN and FVKESK. The CDR3 sequence is CASSTEQGLFVSGANVLTF. The CDR3 DNA sequence: TGTGCCAGCAGCACCGAACAGGGGCTATTTGTCTCTGGGGCCAACGTCCTGACTTTC.

A few counts support this clonotype. V gene TRBV12-3 or TRBV12-4 combines with J gene TRBJ1-2; D is unresolved. The CDR3 contains 13 residues. V lost 7 bases to trimming and J lost 4 bases, with 13 bases between them. The CDR3 reads CASTPAPLYGYTF. CDR3 nucleotides: TGTGCCAGCACCCCGGCACCACTCTATGGCTACACCTTC.

The table lists this clonotype with many counts. V is TRBV9 and J is TRBJ2-7; D uncertain. Trimming cost V 2 bases and J 6 bases, with 9 bases left between them. The CDR3 sequence is 12 residues long. Germline V CDR1 and CDR2: SGDLS, YYNGEE. The CDR3 DNA reads TGTGCCAGCAGCGTCCCGATGGGCGAGCAGTACTTC. Translating it yields CASSVPMGEQYF.

This clonotype has only a few counts. The chain combines TRBV7-2 with TRBJ2-7; 9 nucleotides line up with TRBD2. Trimming removed 6 bases from V and 4 bases from J; junction bases left unmatched: 10. Per the germline V gene, CDR1 is SGHTA and CDR2 is FQGNSA. There are 15 residues in the CDR3. The CDR3 coding sequence is TGTGCCAGCAGACAAGTAGCGGGAGATCGGTACGAGCAGTACTTC. It is translated as CASRQVAGDRYEQYF.

The rearrangement links TRBV6-1 to TRBJ2-1, with 8 positions matching TRBD2. This CDR3 contains 16 residues. Germline V lookup: CDR1 MNHNS, CDR2 SASEGT. Germline trimming cut 1 base from V and 3 bases from J; bases unmatched to any gene: 5. The CDR3 DNA sequence: TGTGCCAGCAGTGAAGGGGCTAGCGGGCGCTACAATGAGCAGTTCTTC. Translated: CASSEGASGRYNEQFF.

This clonotype was detected many times. This chain uses TRBV5-1 with TRBJ2-3, with D hard to call. V was clipped by 0 bases and J by 0 bases, with 8 bases between them. Germline CDR1 reads SGHRS; CDR2 reads YFSETQ. This CDR3 spans 15 amino acids. The CDR3 spells CASSLDGSSTDTQYF. The CDR3 nucleotides read TGCGCCAGCAGCTTGGACGGATCTAGCACAGATACGCAGTATTTT. The variable domain in full, with the rest retrieved from reference TRBV5-1 and TRBJ2-3, is KAGVTQTPRYLIKTRGQQVTLSCSPISGHRSVSWYQQTPGQGLQFLFEYFSETQRNKGNFPGRFSGRQFSNSRSEMNVSTLELGDSALYLCASSLDGSSTDTQYFGPGTRLTVL.

The chain employs TRBV20-1 and TRBJ2-1, with TRBD2 identical over 13 bases. Germline V gives CDR1 DFQATT, CDR2 SNEGSKA (reference sequence). Trimming cost V 6 bases and J 8 bases; bases outside gene matches: 7. This CDR3 is built from 14 residues. CDR3 region: CSAPSTSGRDEQFF. The CDR3 coding sequence is TGCAGTGCCCCGTCAACTAGCGGGAGGGATGAGCAGTTCTTC.

The V and J genes are TRBV5-6 and TRBJ1-2; maybe TRBD1 (6 bases). The V gene lost 7 bases and the J gene lost 6 bases, with 19 bases spanning the gap. This CDR3 comprises 14 residues. Germline V lookup: CDR1 SGHDT, CDR2 YYEEEE. This chain's CDR3 is CASRKQGDSDGYTF. The CDR3 nucleotides are TGTGCCAGCCGAAAACAGGGTGATAGTGATGGCTACACCTTC.

The chain is built from TRBV29-1 and TRBJ2-5; either TRBD1 or TRBD2 may fit D (5 bases each). The J call may be mistaken, given a closer DNA end match to TRBJ2-7. CDR3 size: 14 residues. CDR1 is SQVTM, CDR2 ANQGSEA, per germline. The chain's CDR3 is CSVEDAGAGYEQYF. CDR3 DNA: TGCAGCGTTGAAGATGCTGGGGCGGGTTACGAGCAGTACTTC.

This clonotype came up a few times. This chain connects TRBV6-2 or TRBV6-3 to TRBJ2-1, with TRBD2 identical over 12 bases. Unmatched junction bases numbered 4, after V lost 0 bases and J lost 4 bases. The CDR3 runs 17 residues. Germline-derived CDR1 and CDR2 are MNHEY and SVGEGT. Here the CDR3 DNA reads TGTGCCAGCAGTTACTCGACGACTAGCGGGGGTTACAATGAGCAGTTCTTC. Translating gives CASSYSTTSGGYNEQFF.

This chain uses TRBV20-1 with TRBJ2-3, with 7 bases lining up with TRBD2. CDR3 length: 14 amino acids. Germline CDR1 DFQATT, CDR2 SNEGSKA (reference sequence). Trimming took 3 bases from V and 5 from J; bases not matched to a gene: 8. The CDR3 sequence: CSASEVSGIDTQYF. Here the CDR3 DNA reads TGCAGTGCTAGTGAGGTCAGCGGGATAGATACGCAGTATTTT.

J is TRBJ1-1 and V is TRBV27; TRBD1 agrees at 10 bases. V shed 5 bases, J shed 4 bases, and the junction held 10 bases outside the gene matches. Germline V gene sequence: CDR1 MNHEY, CDR2 SMNVEV (reference sequence). The CDR3 contains 16 residues. The CDR3 bases are TGTGCCAGCAGTGACCTTGACAGGGGGCGAGGCACTGAAGCTTTCTTT. Its translation is CASSDLDRGRGTEAFF.

Concerning this clonotype: Germline is not matched at one junction end, which may reflect a read error. The rearrangement uses TRBV6-5 and TRBJ2-1; 7 bases match TRBD2. There are 16 residues in the CDR3. Germline V gene sequence: CDR1 MNHEY, CDR2 SVGAGI. CDR3 sequence reads: CAGSPRGGDGHNEQFF. In nucleotides, the CDR3 is TGTGCCGGCAGTCCCCGGGGAGGGGACGGACACAATGAGCAGTTCTTC.

To note about this clonotype: Mismatch with germline at one junction end may stem from a read error. The chain combines TRBV5-6 with TRBJ1-4; 8 nucleotides agree with TRBD1. Germline V lookup: CDR1 SGHDT, CDR2 YYEEEE. The length of the CDR3 is 15 residues. The CDR3 here is CTSSRRTGFFEKLFF. The CDR3 nucleotides are TGTACCAGCAGCCGACGGACAGGGTTTTTTGAAAAACTGTTTTTT. Complete variable domain (other parts from reference TRBV5-6 and TRBJ1-4): DAGVTQSPTHLIKTRGQQVTLRCSPKSGHDTVSWYQQALGQGPQFIFQYYEEEERQRGNFPDRFSGHQFPNYSSELNVNALLLGDSALYLCTSSRRTGFFEKLFFGSGTQLSVL.